The 11 T cell receptor beta chains given below trace back to one sample, sequenced in a study of T cells in Graves' hyperthyroidism and ophthalmopathy. RNA transcripts yielded amplified TCR beta CDR3 regions. With the HTBI primer set, the TCR CDR3 went through a first round of RT-PCR. Via MiXCR, TCRdb re-called the multiplex PCR reads, giving one row per CDR3 protein. The sample consists of 500,000 or so distinct CDR3 sequences, approximately 17% of them appearing once. The sample was blood. These receptors originate from a woman aged 18 to 35 with Graves' ophthalmopathy.

This clonotype showed up many times. This chain links TRBV7-9 with TRBJ2-5, with TRBD2 matching 13 bases. Germline V gene data show CDR1 as SEHNR and CDR2 as FQNEAQ (reference sequence). Trimming took 5 bases from V and 5 from J; bases not matched to a gene: 5. The length of the CDR3 is 15 residues. CDR3 in DNA: TGTGCCAGCAGCCGACTAGCGGGGGGCCGGGAGACCCAGTACTTC. Its protein is CASSRLAGGRETQYF.

The chain recombines TRBV3-1 with TRBJ2-7, with unresolved D. Deletions cut 0 bases from V and 1 base from J, with 10 bases between. Germline assignment: CDR1 LGHDT and CDR2 YNNKEL (reference sequence). This CDR3 is 15 amino acids long. The CDR3 coding sequence is TGTGCCAGCAGCCAAGAGGGAAGCTCATCCTACGAGCAGTACTTC. Translated: CASSQEGSSSYEQYF.

At least ten counts were recorded for this clonotype. V and J are TRBV3-1 and TRBJ1-2; D may be TRBD1 (6 bases). This CDR3 region has 16 residues. Germline CDR1 and CDR2: LGHDT and YNNKEL (reference sequence). The germline V and J ends were trimmed by 3 bases and 4 bases, with 18 bases remaining between them. Here the CDR3 DNA reads TGTGCCAGCAGCCACGCAGGGGCCCTCCGCGGCTATGGCTACACCTTC. Translating it yields CASSHAGALRGYGYTF. The variable domain in full, completed from reference TRBV3-1 and TRBJ1-2, reads DTAVSQTPKYLVTQMGNDKSIKCEQNLGHDTMYWYKQDSKKFLKIMFSYNNKELIINETVPNRFSPKSPDKAHLNLHINSLELGDSAVYFCASSHAGALRGYGYTFGSGTRLTVV.

This clonotype was observed at least ten times. This sequence joins TRBV6-1 and TRBJ2-5, with 7 bases matching TRBD2. The CDR3 has 16 residues. CDR1 and CDR2 (germline): MNHNS, SASEGT. V shed 1 base and J 5 bases; nucleotides not matched to a gene: 10. The CDR3 DNA reads as TGTGCCAGCAGTGAAGAGATGGGGGAGGGCCGGGAGACCCAGTACTTC. It encodes CASSEEMGEGRETQYF.

The rearrangement joins TRBV25-1 to TRBJ1-5; no reliable D call. Germline CDR1 MGHDK, CDR2 SYGVNS. The CDR3 extends over 14 amino acids. The V and J ends lost 2 bases and 4 bases respectively, with 9 bases between them. CDR3: CASSERAINQPQHF. The CDR3 nucleotides are TGTGCCAGCAGTGAACGAGCCATTAATCAGCCCCAGCATTTT.

This clonotype was seen many times. V is TRBV28 and J is TRBJ2-7; D is perhaps TRBD2 (5 bases). The germline V gene has CDR1 MDHEN and CDR2 SYDVKM. The CDR3 loop spans 14 amino acids. Trimming pared 6 bases from V and 3 bases from J, leaving 15 bases between. The CDR3 spells CASSPGRGYYEQYF. The CDR3, as DNA: TGTGCCAGCAGCCCTGGTCGAGGGTACTACGAGCAGTACTTC.

This clonotype was found many times. The CDR3 here is CASSLEIQNGEAFF. DNA for the CDR3: TGTGCCAGCAGCTTAGAAATACAGAATGGTGAAGCTTTCTTT. The rearrangement joins TRBV7-9 to TRBJ1-1; D is ambiguous. The CDR3 loop spans 14 amino acids. Germline CDR1 SEHNR, CDR2 FQNEAQ (reference sequence). Trimming removed 1 base from V and 7 bases from J, with 13 bases in between.

This clonotype was seen ten or more times. This sequence joins TRBV6-2 or TRBV6-3 and TRBJ2-5; 10 bases fit TRBD2. This CDR3 has 15 amino acids. Germline loops: CDR1 MNHEY, CDR2 SVGEGT. The J segment lost 5 bases and the V segment lost 5 bases, leaving 8 bases of the junction unmatched. The CDR3: CASSTSGTSGETQYF. CDR3 in DNA: TGTGCCAGCAGTACTAGCGGGACGTCGGGGGAGACCCAGTACTTC.

The chain carries TRBV27 and TRBJ1-6; D not certain. CDR1 and CDR2 (germline): MNHEY, SMNVEV (reference sequence). The CDR3 runs to 16 residues. V lost 7 bases and J 2 bases, leaving 15 bases between the germline ends. Here the CDR3 reads CASKVTSGTYNSPLHF. Here the CDR3 DNA reads TGTGCCAGCAAGGTCACGTCTGGAACCTATAATTCACCCCTCCACTTT.

The sample holds a few counts of this clonotype. V and J are TRBV28 and TRBJ1-2; D is perhaps TRBD1 (5 bases). The CDR3 length is 14 residues. CDR1 is MDHEN, CDR2 SYDVKM, per germline. V gave up 6 bases and J gave up 2 bases, with 13 bases separating them. CDR3: CASSSPGRNYGYTF. Here the CDR3 DNA reads TGTGCCAGCAGCTCTCCGGGACGGAACTATGGCTACACCTTC.

In this sample, this clonotype turned up many times. The chain has TRBV6-2 or TRBV6-3 and TRBJ1-6; D is perhaps TRBD1 (5 bases). CDR1 is MNHEY and CDR2 is SVGEGT in the germline V gene. The CDR3 spans 14 residues. V gave up 6 bases and J gave up 8 bases, with 14 bases separating them. The CDR3 nucleotides are TGTGCCAGCAGGCCCGGGACTCTCTATTCACCCCTCCACTTT. This sequence encodes CASRPGTLYSPLHF.